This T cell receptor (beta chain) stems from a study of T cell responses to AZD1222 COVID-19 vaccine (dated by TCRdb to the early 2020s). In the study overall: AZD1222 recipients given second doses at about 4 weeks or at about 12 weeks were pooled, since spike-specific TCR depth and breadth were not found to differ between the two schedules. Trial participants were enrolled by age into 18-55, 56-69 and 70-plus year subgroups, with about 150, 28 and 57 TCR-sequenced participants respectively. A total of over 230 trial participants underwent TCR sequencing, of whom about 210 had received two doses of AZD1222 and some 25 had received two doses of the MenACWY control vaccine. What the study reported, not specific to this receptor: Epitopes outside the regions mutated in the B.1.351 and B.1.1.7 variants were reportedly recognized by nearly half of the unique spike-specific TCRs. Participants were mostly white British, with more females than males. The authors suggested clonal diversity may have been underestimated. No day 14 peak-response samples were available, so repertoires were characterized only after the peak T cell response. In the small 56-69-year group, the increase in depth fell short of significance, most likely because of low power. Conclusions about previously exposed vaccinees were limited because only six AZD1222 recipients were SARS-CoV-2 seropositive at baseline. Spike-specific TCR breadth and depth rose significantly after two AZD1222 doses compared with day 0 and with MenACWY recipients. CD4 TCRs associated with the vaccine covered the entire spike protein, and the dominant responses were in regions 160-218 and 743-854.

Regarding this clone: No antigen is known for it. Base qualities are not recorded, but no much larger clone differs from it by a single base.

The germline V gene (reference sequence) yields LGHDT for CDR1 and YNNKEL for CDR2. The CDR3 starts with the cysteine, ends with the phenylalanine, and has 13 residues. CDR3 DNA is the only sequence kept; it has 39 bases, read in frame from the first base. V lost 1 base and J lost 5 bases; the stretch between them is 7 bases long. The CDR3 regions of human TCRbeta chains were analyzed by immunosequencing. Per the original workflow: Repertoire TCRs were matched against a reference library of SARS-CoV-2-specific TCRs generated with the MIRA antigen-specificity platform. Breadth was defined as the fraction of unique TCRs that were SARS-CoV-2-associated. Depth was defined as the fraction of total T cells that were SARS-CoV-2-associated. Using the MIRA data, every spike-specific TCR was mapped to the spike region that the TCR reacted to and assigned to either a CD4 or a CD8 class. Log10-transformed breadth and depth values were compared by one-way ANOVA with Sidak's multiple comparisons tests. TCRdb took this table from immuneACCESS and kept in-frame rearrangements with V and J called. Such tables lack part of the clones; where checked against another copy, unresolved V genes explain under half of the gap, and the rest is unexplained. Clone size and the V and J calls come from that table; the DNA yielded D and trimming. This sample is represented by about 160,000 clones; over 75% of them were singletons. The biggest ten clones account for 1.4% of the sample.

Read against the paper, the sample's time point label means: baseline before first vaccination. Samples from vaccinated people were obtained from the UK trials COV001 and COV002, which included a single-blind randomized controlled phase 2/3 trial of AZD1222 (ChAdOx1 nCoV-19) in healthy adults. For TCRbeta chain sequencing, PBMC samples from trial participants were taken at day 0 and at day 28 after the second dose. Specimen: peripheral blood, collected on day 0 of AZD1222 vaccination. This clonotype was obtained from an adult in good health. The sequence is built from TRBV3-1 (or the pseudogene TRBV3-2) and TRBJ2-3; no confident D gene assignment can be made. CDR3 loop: CASSQAPGDTQYF. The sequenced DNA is TGTGCCAGCAGCCAAGCCCCCGGAGATACGCAGTATTTT.